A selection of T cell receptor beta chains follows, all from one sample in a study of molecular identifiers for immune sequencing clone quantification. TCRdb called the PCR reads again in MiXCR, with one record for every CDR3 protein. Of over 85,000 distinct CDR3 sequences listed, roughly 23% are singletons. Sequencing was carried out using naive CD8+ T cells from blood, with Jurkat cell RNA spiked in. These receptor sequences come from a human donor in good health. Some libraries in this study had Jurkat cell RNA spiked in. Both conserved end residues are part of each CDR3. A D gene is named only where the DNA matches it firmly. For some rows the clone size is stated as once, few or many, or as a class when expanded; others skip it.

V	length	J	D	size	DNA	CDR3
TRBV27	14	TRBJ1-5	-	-	TGTGCCAGCAGCCCCTCCGGGTCCCCCCAGCCCCAGCATTTT	CASSPSGSPQPQHF
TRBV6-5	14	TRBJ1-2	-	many	TGTGCCAGCAGTTACGGGGGGCCGGCGTATGGCTACACCTTC	CASSYGGPAYGYTF
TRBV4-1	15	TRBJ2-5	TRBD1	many	TGCGCCAGCAGCCAATCAGACAGGGAACAAGAGACCCAGTACTTC	CASSQSDREQETQYF
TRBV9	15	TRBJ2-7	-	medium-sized	TGTGCCAGCAGCGGCCCCTCGGGGGGCTCCTCCGAGCAGTACTTC	CASSGPSGGSSEQYF
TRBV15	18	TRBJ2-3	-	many	TGTGCCACCAGCAGAGAATCCCTAAGGACCGGACCCACAGATACGCAGTATTTT	CATSRESLRTGPTDTQYF
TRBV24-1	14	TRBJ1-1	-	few	TGTGCCACCAGTGATTCCGGACTCTACGGTGAAGCTTTCTTT	CATSDSGLYGEAFF
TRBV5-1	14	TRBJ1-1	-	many	TGCGCCAGCAGCTTGGACGGGTCGAACACTGAAGCTTTCTTT	CASSLDGSNTEAFF
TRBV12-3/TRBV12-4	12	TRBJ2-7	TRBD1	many	TGTGCCAGCGGAAAGGACGGGACAGGTAAAAAGTTC	CASGKDGTGKKF
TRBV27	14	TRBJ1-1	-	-	TGTGCCAGCAGTTTCCTGGACAGCAACACTGATGCTTTCTTT	CASSFLDSNTDAFF
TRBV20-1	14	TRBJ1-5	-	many	TGCAGTGCTAACGAGGGCTATAGCAATCAGCCCCAGCATTTT	CSANEGYSNQPQHF
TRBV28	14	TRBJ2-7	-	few	TGTGCCAGCAGCCCCAGGGTTTCGTCGGACGAGCAGTACTTC	CASSPRVSSDEQYF
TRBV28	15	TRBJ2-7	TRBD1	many	TGTGCCAGCAGTTTATGGGGACAGACTCCGATCGAGCAGTACTTC	CASSLWGQTPIEQYF
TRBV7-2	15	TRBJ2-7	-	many	TGTGCCAGCAGCCCTACGGTCCAGGGCTCCTACGAGCAGTACTTC	CASSPTVQGSYEQYF
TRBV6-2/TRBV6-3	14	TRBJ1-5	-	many	TGTGCCAGCAGTTACGGACAGAGCAATCAGCCCCAGCATTTT	CASSYGQSNQPQHF
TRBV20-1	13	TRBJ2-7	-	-	TGCAGTGCTAGTGTCTCCAACTCCTACGAGCAGTACTTC	CSASVSNSYEQYF
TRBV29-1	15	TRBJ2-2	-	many	TGCAGCGTTGAAGGTGCGGACACGAACACCGGGGAGCTGTTTTTT	CSVEGADTNTGELFF
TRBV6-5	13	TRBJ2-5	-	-	TGTGCCAGCAGCGCAGGCAGGGGAGAGACCCAGTACTTC	CASSAGRGETQYF
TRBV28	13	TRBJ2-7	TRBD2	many	TGTGCCAGCAGTTGGCGGGGGGCCGCCGAGCAGTACTTC	CASSWRGAAEQYF
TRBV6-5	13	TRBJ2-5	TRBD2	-	TGTGCCAGCAGTTACGCGGGAGAGAAGACCCAGTACTTC	CASSYAGEKTQYF
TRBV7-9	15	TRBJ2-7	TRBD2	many	TGTGCCAGCAGCTCCACTAGCGGGAGAGCCTACGAGCAGTACTTC	CASSSTSGRAYEQYF
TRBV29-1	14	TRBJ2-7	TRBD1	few	TGCAGCGTTGGCGGACAGGGGAACATCGACGAGCAGTACTTC	CSVGGQGNIDEQYF
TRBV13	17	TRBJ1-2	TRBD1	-	TGTGCCAGCAGCCCAGTCATGGGACAGGGGGCTTTTTATGGCTACACCTTC	CASSPVMGQGAFYGYTF
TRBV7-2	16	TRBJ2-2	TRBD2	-	TGTGCCAGCAGCTCACTAGCGGGAGGAGGTACCGGGGAGCTGTTTTTT	CASSSLAGGGTGELFF
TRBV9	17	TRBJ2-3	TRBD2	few	TGTGCCAGCAGCGTAGGTGGGACTAGCGGGATCACAGATACGCAGTATTTT	CASSVGGTSGITDTQYF
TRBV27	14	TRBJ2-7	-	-	TGTGCCAGCAGTTTAAGCGGACAGACCTACGAGCAGTACTTC	CASSLSGQTYEQYF
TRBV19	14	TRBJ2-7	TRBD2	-	TGTGCCAGTAGTGTAGCGGGAGACACCTACGAGCAGTACTTC	CASSVAGDTYEQYF
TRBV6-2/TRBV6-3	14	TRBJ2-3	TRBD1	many	TGTGCCAGCAGTGCGACAGGGGGCCGAGATACGCAGTATTTT	CASSATGGRDTQYF
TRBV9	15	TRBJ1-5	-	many	TGTGCCAGCAGCGTAGAAGGGGGTAGCAATCAGCCCCAGCATTTT	CASSVEGGSNQPQHF
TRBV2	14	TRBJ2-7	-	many	TGTGCCAGCAGTGAAGCTGCCAGCTCCTACGAGCAGTACTTC	CASSEAASSYEQYF
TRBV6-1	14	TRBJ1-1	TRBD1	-	TGTGCCAGCAGAGAGGGGACAGCGAACACTGAAGCTTTCTTT	CASREGTANTEAFF
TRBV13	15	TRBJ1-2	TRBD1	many	TGTGCCAGCACCAGCGGGACAGCATTTAACTATGGCTACACCTTC	CASTSGTAFNYGYTF
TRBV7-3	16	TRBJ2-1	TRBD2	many	TGTGCCAGCAGCTTAACGCTAGCGGGAGGGGAGGATGAGCAGTTCTTC	CASSLTLAGGEDEQFF
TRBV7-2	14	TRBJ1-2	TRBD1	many	TGTGCCAGCAGCCCCGCCGGGACAGGGCCTGGCTACACCTTC	CASSPAGTGPGYTF
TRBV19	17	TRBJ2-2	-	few	TGTGCCAGTAGTATAGATCGGGCAGGGCGGTGGACCGGGGAGCTGTTTTTT	CASSIDRAGRWTGELFF
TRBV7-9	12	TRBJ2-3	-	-	TGTGCCAGCACGGAAGACGGAGATACGCAGTGTTTT	CASTEDGDTQCF
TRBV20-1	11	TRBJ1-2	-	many	TGCAGTGCTAGAGAGTACTATGGCTACACCTTC	CSAREYYGYTF
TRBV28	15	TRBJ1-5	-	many	TGTGCCAGCAGTTTATTACGGGGGTTGAGGCAGCCCCAGCATTTT	CASSLLRGLRQPQHF
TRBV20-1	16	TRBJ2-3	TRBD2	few	TGCAGTGCTAGAGATATGCGGGGGGAACCTGAAGATACGCAGTATTTT	CSARDMRGEPEDTQYF
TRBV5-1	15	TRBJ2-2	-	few	TGCGCCAGCAGCTTTTCTAGCGCCGACACCGGGGAGCTGTTTTTT	CASSFSSADTGELFF
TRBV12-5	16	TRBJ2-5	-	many	TGTGCTAGTGGTTTGGTAGAGGAGGGTCCGGTGAAGACCCAGTACTTC	CASGLVEEGPVKTQYF
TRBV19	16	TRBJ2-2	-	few	TGTGCCAGTAGTATCCGGCAGGGGTCGAGCACCGGGGAGCTGTTTTTT	CASSIRQGSSTGELFF
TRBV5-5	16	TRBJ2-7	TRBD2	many	TGTGCCAGCAGCTGGACCCTGGGGGGGTCTTCGAGGGAGCAGTACTTC	CASSWTLGGSSREQYF
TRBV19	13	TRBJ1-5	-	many	TGTGCCAGTACTCAGGACGGTAATCAGCCCCAGCATTTT	CASTQDGNQPQHF
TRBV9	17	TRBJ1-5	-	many	TGTGCCAGCAGCGTAGAATCTGGGGTTGATAGCAATCAGCCCCAGCATTTT	CASSVESGVDSNQPQHF
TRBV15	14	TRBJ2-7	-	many	TGTGCCACCAGCAGAGATGACCTAGCCTACGAGCAGTACTTC	CATSRDDLAYEQYF
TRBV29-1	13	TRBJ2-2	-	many	TGCAGCATCTGGAAGGTGGGCAGCGGGGAGCTGTTTTTT	CSIWKVGSGELFF